The text below deals with one T cell receptor (beta chain). Expressed TCRB transcripts got sequenced, as all isolated RNA was reverse transcribed. The table came from immunoSEQ multiplex PCR; TCRdb's copy has only in-frame clones and leaves some out. This sample has 600,000 to 650,000 clones, with 15% to 18% found just once. The data stem from a study of beta chain features in type 1 diabetes. The CDR3 consists of 16 residues. Germline CDR1 reads LNHDA; CDR2 reads SQIVND (reference sequence). J lost 3 bases, V lost 4 bases, and 7 bases had no gene match. This receptor was taken from a young man in good health. V is TRBV19 and J is TRBJ2-7; 12 bases are a match to TRBD2. Sequencing used naive CD4+ T cells from blood. CDR3 residues: CASSKGTSGRLYEQYF. The CDR3 nucleotides read TGTGCCAGTAGTAAGGGAACTAGCGGGAGGCTCTACGAGCAGTACTTC.